The rows below give T cell receptor beta chains drawn from one sample of a study of T cell responses to AZD1222 COVID-19 vaccine. Profiling relied on immunoSEQ multiplex PCR, and the TCRdb table lists in-frame clones only, not all of them. Altogether about 120,000 clones are present, under 90% being singletons, with the ten largest covering 7% to 8%. Sequenced here: peripheral blood, sampled on day 0 of AZD1222 vaccination. The source is an adult in good health. CDR3s include the opening cysteine and the closing phenylalanine or tryptophan. D genes are given only for firm matches. Where a row states a size, it is once, few, many or the class of an expanded clone; other rows omit it.

v_gene,j_gene,d_gene,abundance,CDR3aa,CDR3nt
TRBV21-1,TRBJ1-2,-,-,CASSQRRQGHGYTF,TGTGCCAGCAGCCAGCGGAGGCAGGGCCATGGCTACACCTTC
TRBV2,TRBJ1-4,-,-,CASSEGGRGVEKLFF,TGTGCCAGCAGTGAAGGGGGTAGGGGGGTAGAAAAACTGTTTTTT
TRBV6-5,TRBJ2-1,-,-,CASRQLGNEQFF,TGTGCCAGCAGACAGTTAGGTAATGAGCAGTTCTTC
TRBV14,TRBJ2-6,-,-,CASSQLNRASGANVLTF,TGTGCCAGCAGCCAATTAAACAGGGCCTCTGGGGCCAACGTCCTGACTTTC
TRBV25-1,TRBJ1-5,-,few,CASSEGDQPQHF,TGTGCCAGCAGTGAGGGCGATCAGCCCCAGCATTTT
TRBV19,TRBJ2-7,TRBD1,-,CASAAGGHPYEQYF,TGTGCCAGTGCGGCAGGGGGTCACCCCTACGAGCAGTACTTC
TRBV18,TRBJ1-2,-,-,CASSPGGRDYGYTF,TGTGCCAGCTCACCCGGGGGGCGCGACTATGGCTACACCTTC
TRBV11-2,TRBJ1-1,-,-,CASSRRRPFQRQNTEAFF,TGTGCCAGCAGCCGGAGACGGCCATTTCAACGCCAGAACACTGAAGCTTTCTTT
TRBV18,TRBJ1-5,-,-,CASSPGERSNQPQHF,TGTGCCAGCTCACCAGGGGAGAGGAGCAATCAGCCCCAGCATTTT
TRBV2,TRBJ1-1,-,-,CASSARDDTEAFF,TGTGCCAGCAGTGCTAGAGATGACACTGAAGCTTTCTTT
TRBV18,TRBJ1-5,-,-,CASSQSGVVQPQHF,TGTGCCAGCTCACAGAGTGGAGTAGTTCAGCCCCAGCATTTT
TRBV28,TRBJ2-7,TRBD2,-,CASSLGTSGNYEQYF,TGTGCCAGCAGTTTAGGGACTAGCGGTAACTACGAGCAGTACTTC
TRBV6-2/TRBV6-3,TRBJ2-7,TRBD1,-,CASSYDRGLVPYEQYF,TGTGCCAGCAGTTATGACAGGGGGCTCGTCCCCTACGAGCAGTACTTC
TRBV29-1,TRBJ2-7,TRBD2,-,CSVLTGTSGGYEQYF,TGCAGCGTTCTTACCGGGACTAGCGGGGGCTACGAGCAGTACTTC
TRBV20-1,TRBJ2-1,-,-,CSAKSGERLFF,TGCAGTGCTAAGTCGGGGGAGAGGTTGTTCTTC
TRBV13,TRBJ2-7,-,-,CASSFNYEQYF,TGTGCCAGCAGTTTTAACTACGAGCAGTACTTC
TRBV5-1,TRBJ1-2,TRBD1,-,CASSPSTQGVNYGYTF,TGCGCCAGCAGCCCCTCGACACAGGGGGTTAACTATGGCTACACCTTC
TRBV20-1,TRBJ1-6,-,-,CSASLGAGLGPLHF,TGCAGTGCTAGTTTGGGGGCCGGGCTGGGGCCCCTCCACTTT
TRBV19,TRBJ2-3,-,-,CASSIALGGGTDTQYF,TGTGCCAGTAGTATAGCCCTAGGCGGGGGCACAGATACGCAGTATTTT
TRBV19,TRBJ1-4,-,-,CATADRVNEKLFF,TGTGCCACTGCGGACAGAGTGAATGAAAAACTGTTTTTT
TRBV28,TRBJ2-7,-,-,CASSSPADNHYEQYF,TGTGCCAGCAGTTCGCCGGCGGATAATCACTACGAGCAGTACTTC
TRBV3-1/TRBV3-2,TRBJ2-7,TRBD1,-,CASSQKQGAPYEQYF,TGTGCCAGCAGCCAGAAACAGGGGGCCCCCTACGAGCAGTACTTC
TRBV7-2,TRBJ2-3,-,-,CATEPGQADTQYF,TGTGCCACTGAGCCAGGTCAGGCAGATACGCAGTATTTT
TRBV27,TRBJ2-3,TRBD2,once,CASRGGWLAGDTQYF,TGTGCCAGCCGAGGGGGCTGGCTAGCGGGAGACACGCAGTATTTT
TRBV15,TRBJ1-5,-,once,CATSRPDRGIAQHF,TGTGCCACCAGCAGGCCGGACCGAGGTATAGCCCAGCATTTT
TRBV7-8,TRBJ1-4,-,-,CASSPSRTNEKLFF,TGTGCCAGCAGCCCCTCAAGAACTAATGAAAAACTGTTTTTT
TRBV21-1,TRBJ2-4,-,-,CASSIHSGRPIAKNIQYF,TGTGCCAGCAGCATTCATAGCGGGAGGCCGATAGCCAAAAACATTCAGTACTTC
TRBV7-9,TRBJ2-7,-,-,CASSTVSYEQYF,TGTGCCAGCAGCACCGTCTCCTACGAGCAGTACTTC
TRBV2,TRBJ1-2,-,-,CASSEIWEPHYGYTF,TGTGCCAGCAGTGAAATCTGGGAGCCCCACTATGGCTACACCTTC
TRBV5-4,TRBJ2-7,TRBD2,few,CASSLEPLFAGGYEQYF,TGTGCCAGCAGCTTGGAGCCGCTTTTCGCGGGGGGGTACGAGCAGTACTTC
TRBV27,TRBJ1-2,-,-,CASSKPGAYGYTF,TGTGCCAGCAGTAAACCTGGGGCCTATGGCTACACCTTC
TRBV5-6,TRBJ1-2,-,-,CASSSLNANYGYTF,TGTGCCAGCAGCTCTCTAAACGCTAACTATGGCTACACCTTC
TRBV7-2,TRBJ2-5,-,-,CASSGNAQETQYF,TGTGCCAGCAGCGGCAACGCCCAAGAGACCCAGTACTTC
TRBV15,TRBJ1-4,-,-,CATSRDRSSLREKLFF,TGTGCCACCAGCAGAGATAGGTCATCCCTTCGTGAAAAACTGTTTTTT
TRBV7-8,TRBJ2-4,-,-,CASSPGGSGNIQYF,TGTGCCAGCAGCCCAGGCGGGTCGGGGAACATTCAGTACTTC
TRBV4-2,TRBJ2-7,-,-,CASSQTTVSYEQYF,TGTGCCAGCAGCCAAACCACTGTCTCTTACGAGCAGTACTTC
TRBV3-1/TRBV3-2,TRBJ2-3,-,-,CASSQGWSGPTDTQYF,TGTGCCAGCAGCCAAGGGTGGTCCGGTCCCACAGATACGCAGTATTTT
TRBV10-3,TRBJ1-2,-,once,CAISESRQAGGYTF,TGTGCCATCAGTGAGTCCCGACAGGCCGGGGGCTACACCTTC
TRBV2,TRBJ1-1,-,once,CASSERVGTEAFF,TGTGCCAGCAGTGAAAGGGTGGGCACTGAAGCTTTCTTT
TRBV7-9,TRBJ2-3,-,-,CASSLVARTADTQYF,TGTGCCAGCAGCTTAGTAGCTAGGACGGCAGATACGCAGTATTTT
TRBV7-8,TRBJ1-5,-,-,CASSRTGGAGNQPQHF,TGTGCCAGCAGCCGGACCGGGGGGGCTGGGAATCAGCCCCAGCATTTT